The entry that follows covers one T cell receptor beta chain sequence. Its antigen remains unidentified. The sample is drawn from a study of cytomegalovirus exposure and HLA in healthy donors. Study findings and constraints: Later analysis showed most CMV-associated TCR beta chains appearing HLA-restricted.

CDR3 length: 15 residues. Germline CDR1 is SGHAT and CDR2 is FQNNGV. The trim removed 5 bases at V and 6 bases at J, leaving 11 bases unmatched. PCR was performed using 60 Vbeta and 13 Jbeta primers. Repertoires were generated with immunoSEQ multiplex PCR, while TCRdb's copy carries only in-frame clones and drops some. The sample yields about 85,000 clones, 80% seen once. The specimen sequenced was PBMCs. This clonotype originated in a woman aged 50 to 60 in good health and CMV-seropositive. V usage is TRBV11-2 and J usage is TRBJ2-5; 8 bases line up with TRBD1. CDR3 in DNA: TGTGCCAGCAGCATTTCGACAGGGGTCGGGAAGACCCAGTACTTC. This translates into CASSISTGVGKTQYF. The whole variable domain, filled in from reference TRBV11-2 and TRBJ2-5, reads EAGVAQSPRYKIIEKRQSVAFWCNPISGHATLYWYQQILGQGPKLLIQFQNNGVVDDSQLPKDRFSAERLKGVDSTLKIQPAKLEDSAVYLCASSISTGVGKTQYFGPGTRLLVL.